The next 2 T cell receptor beta chains were all read from a single sample in a study of tissue T cells after allogeneic stem cell transplantation. As for time point: mouse harvest day 14 after allogeneic transplant. The graft held 10^6 splenic CD5+ T cells and 10^7 T-cell-depleted bone marrow cells. Method: immunoSEQ multiplex PCR; TCRdb's copy keeps in-frame clones and lacks some. The table includes about 2,600 clones, more than 40% detected once. Input material: gut tissue. These receptors were collected from a female BALB/c mouse given C57BL/6 T cells with graft-versus-host disease after an allogeneic hematopoietic cell transplant.

A word on this clone: Gene and germline names: mouse. The read stops 1 residue short of the end of the CDR3; the missing end is completed from the germline J gene. The rearrangement joins TRBV26 to TRBJ1-1, with unresolved D. V was pared by 0 bases and J by 0 bases, with 2 bases between. CDR3 length: 13 residues. Per the germline V gene, CDR1 is KGHPV and CDR2 is FQNQEV (reference sequence). The chain's CDR3 is CASSLSTNTEVFF. CDR3 bases read: TGTGCCAGCAGTCTGTCAACAAACACAGAAGTCTTC.

In the case of this clone: Gene names and germline match the mouse. The CDR3 end lies 1 residue beyond the end of the read and is filled in from the germline J gene. The chain is built from TRBV16 and TRBJ2-5, with TRBD2 matching 10 bases. Germline V gene data show CDR1 as SGHSA and CDR2 as FRNQAP. There are 14 residues in the CDR3. V shed 5 bases and J 6 bases; nucleotides not matched to a gene: 5. CDR3 bases read: TGTGCAAGCAGCGTCTGGGGGGGCAGGGACACCCAGTAC. Translation: CASSVWGGRDTQY. The whole CDR3 sequence is CASSVWGGRDTQYF.